These 14 T cell receptor beta chains originate from one sample sequenced in a study of beta chain features in type 1 diabetes. The sequenced template was cDNA made from the entire isolated RNA. Profiling relied on immunoSEQ multiplex PCR, and the TCRdb table lists in-frame clones only, not all of them. The sample shows 250,000 to 350,000 clones, approximately 15% of them seen only once. Source material: central memory CD4+ T cells from blood. Receptors were obtained from a man aged 25-45 years in good health.

The chain employs TRBV5-6 and TRBJ2-2; D is perhaps TRBD1 (6 bases). Germline loops: CDR1 SGHDT, CDR2 YYEEEE. The CDR3 contains 16 residues. The ends were cut back, 4 bases at V and 4 bases at J, with 17 bases in the middle. CDR3 residues: CASSVPRDTITGELFF. Written as DNA, the CDR3 is TGTGCCAGCAGCGTACCCCGGGACACGATCACCGGGGAGCTGTTTTTT.

The chain recombines TRBV7-2 with TRBJ1-4; no definite D call. The CDR3 has 14 residues. The germline V gene encodes CDR1 SGHTA and CDR2 FQGNSA. Trimming stripped 5 bases from V and 5 bases from J, with 12 bases between. The CDR3 nucleotides read TGTGCCAGCAGCCTGGACGGAGGAAATGAAAAACTGTTTTTT. Translated, it gives CASSLDGGNEKLFF.

There are a few counts of this clone. The gene calls are TRBV7-3 and TRBJ2-6, with 7 bases fitting TRBD1. This CDR3 contains 16 residues. Germline loops: CDR1 SGHTA, CDR2 FQGTGA. V trimming: 4 bases; J trimming: 2 bases; junction bases outside the gene matches: 5. The CDR3 here is CASSYLTGAGANVLTF. CDR3 DNA sequence: TGTGCCAGCAGCTACCTTACAGGGGCTGGGGCCAACGTCCTGACTTTC. Full variable domain (rest looked up from reference TRBV7-3 and TRBJ2-6): GAGVSQTPSNKVTEKGKYVELRCDPISGHTALYWYRQSLGQGPEFLIYFQGTGAADDSGLPNDRFFAVRPEGSVSTLKIQRTERGDSAVYLCASSYLTGAGANVLTFGAGSRLTVL.

This clone was recorded a few times. CDR3 amino acids: CASSASYEQYV. Here the CDR3 DNA reads TGTGCCAGCAGCGCGTCCTACGAGCAGTACGTC. The chain is built from TRBV7-3 and TRBJ2-7, with D hard to call. V gave up 5 bases and J gave up 1 base, with 3 bases separating them. The CDR3 length is 11 residues. Germline V gene lookup returns CDR1 SGHTA and CDR2 FQGTGA.

This clone has a handful of counts. The DNA for the CDR3 is TGTGCCAGCAACGCTTTTCCGGCCTGGGACACTGAAGCTTTCTTT. It yields the protein CASNAFPAWDTEAFF. V is TRBV6-6 and J is TRBJ1-1; D is unclear. Trimming stripped 7 bases from V and 3 bases from J, with 18 bases between. The CDR3 runs 15 residues. Germline values: CDR1 MNHNY, CDR2 SVGAGI (reference sequence).

The V gene is TRBV11-2, the J gene TRBJ1-1, with a weak D call TRBD1 (6 bases). The CDR3 totals 13 residues. Trimming removed 3 bases at V and 3 bases at J, with 8 bases between. Per the germline V gene, CDR1 is SGHAT and CDR2 is FQNNGV. DNA for the CDR3: TGTGCCAGCAGCTTCTCAGGGGACACTGAAGCTTTCTTT. It encodes CASSFSGDTEAFF.

This clone was counted at least ten times. The CDR3 DNA follows: TGTGCCAGCAGCTCGGGACAGGGGGGCACAGATACGCAGTATTTT. It is translated as CASSSGQGGTDTQYF. This chain joins TRBV28 and TRBJ2-3, with 11 bases identical to TRBD1. J was trimmed by 1 base and V by 6 bases; bases with no gene match: 3. This CDR3 contains 15 residues. Germline V lookup: CDR1 MDHEN, CDR2 SYDVKM.

This clone has a handful of counts. Other DNA sequences from this sample encode an identical CDR3 as well. The J gene is TRBJ2-2, the V gene TRBV4-2, with TRBD2 identical over 9 bases. V was clipped by 0 bases and J by 5 bases; unmatched bases: 1. The CDR3 has 15 residues. Germline V lookup: CDR1 LGHNA, CDR2 YNFKEQ. CDR3 in DNA: TGTGCCAGCAGCCAAGATGCGGGAGGGACCGGGGAGCTGTTTTTT. Its translation is CASSQDAGGTGELFF.

The V call is TRBV5-4, the J call TRBJ1-6; no definite D call. V dropped 4 bases and J dropped 1 base, with 9 bases sitting between them. The germline V gene encodes CDR1 SGHNT and CDR2 YYREEE (reference sequence). This CDR3 is 15 amino acids long. The CDR3 sequence: CASSEGGSYNSPLHF. The CDR3 coding sequence is TGTGCCAGCAGCGAGGGAGGGTCCTATAATTCACCCCTCCACTTT.

This clone occurred a few times. The V call is TRBV14, the J call TRBJ2-3, with 10 bases that match TRBD2. CDR1 is SGHDN and CDR2 is FVKESK in the germline V gene. CDR3 length: 17 amino acids. Unmatched junction bases numbered 6, after V lost 3 bases and J lost 0 bases. The CDR3 coding sequence is TGTGCCAGCAGCCAGCGGACTAGCGGTTATAGCACAGATACGCAGTATTTT. Amino acid sequence: CASSQRTSGYSTDTQYF.

This clone has more than one count but fewer than ten. This chain uses TRBV6-5 with TRBJ2-5, with D maybe TRBD1 (6 bases). V lost 5 bases and J lost 5, with 15 bases in between. Germline-derived CDR1 and CDR2 are MNHEY and SVGAGI. The length of the CDR3 is 14 residues. CDR3 in DNA: TGTGCCAGCAGTAACCGGGGACAATCGGAGACCCAGTACTTC. Its translation is CASSNRGQSETQYF.

This chain joins TRBV11-2 and TRBJ2-5; 7 nucleotides align to TRBD2. This CDR3 spans 16 amino acids. V lost 1 base, J lost 4 bases, and 9 bases stayed unmatched. Per the germline V gene, CDR1 is SGHAT and CDR2 is FQNNGV. The CDR3 bases are TGTGCCAGCAGCTTAGGTACAGGACTAGTAAGAGAGACCCAGTACTTC. Protein product: CASSLGTGLVRETQYF.

This clone was seen more than once but under ten times. CDR3: CASSRYVPTTNEKLFF. Here the CDR3 DNA reads TGTGCCAGCTCTCGTTATGTCCCAACAACTAATGAAAAACTGTTTTTT. The V gene is TRBV18, the J gene TRBJ1-4; D not certain. Germline V gene sequence: CDR1 KGHSH, CDR2 LQKENI. V was pared by 6 bases and J by 0 bases, with 14 bases between. This CDR3 has 16 amino acids.

This clone was detected a few times. The rearrangement joins TRBV5-1 to TRBJ1-5, with TRBD1 identical over 7 bases. The trim removed 4 bases at V and 7 bases at J, leaving 8 bases unmatched. The CDR3 length is 14 residues. Germline V lookup: CDR1 SGHRS, CDR2 YFSETQ. The CDR3 region has the DNA TGCGCCAGCAGCCCCCGACAGGGAGAACAGCCCCAGCATTTT. Its protein is CASSPRQGEQPQHF. Using reference TRBV5-1 and TRBJ1-5 for the parts outside the CDR3, the full variable domain is KAGVTQTPRYLIKTRGQQVTLSCSPISGHRSVSWYQQTPGQGLQFLFEYFSETQRNKGNFPGRFSGRQFSNSRSEMNVSTLELGDSALYLCASSPRQGEQPQHFGDGTRLSIL.